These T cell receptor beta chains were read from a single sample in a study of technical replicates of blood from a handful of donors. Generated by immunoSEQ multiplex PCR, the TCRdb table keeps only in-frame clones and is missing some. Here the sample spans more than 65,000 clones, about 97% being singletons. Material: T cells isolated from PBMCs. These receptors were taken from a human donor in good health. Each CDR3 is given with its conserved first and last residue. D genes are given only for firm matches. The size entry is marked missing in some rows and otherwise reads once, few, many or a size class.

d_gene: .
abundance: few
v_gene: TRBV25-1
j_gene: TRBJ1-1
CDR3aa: CATQGGGNTEAFF
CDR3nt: TGTGCCACCCAGGGAGGTGGGAACACTGAAGCTTTCTTT

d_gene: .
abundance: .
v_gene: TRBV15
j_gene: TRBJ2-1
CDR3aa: CATSRDGANEQFF
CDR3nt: TGTGCCACCAGCAGAGATGGGGCTAATGAGCAGTTCTTC

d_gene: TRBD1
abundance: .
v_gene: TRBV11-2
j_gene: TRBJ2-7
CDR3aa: CASSFSTGGYYEQYF
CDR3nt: TGTGCCAGCAGCTTTTCGACAGGGGGCTACTACGAGCAGTACTTC

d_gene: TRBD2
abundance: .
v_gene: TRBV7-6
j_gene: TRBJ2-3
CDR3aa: CASSPLPGTSGRARDTQYF
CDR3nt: TGTGCCAGCAGCCCCCTCCCCGGGACTAGCGGGAGGGCCAGGGATACGCAGTATTTT

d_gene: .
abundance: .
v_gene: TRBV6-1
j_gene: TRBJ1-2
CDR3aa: CASSEARPYGYTF
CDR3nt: TGTGCCAGCAGTGAAGCGCGCCCATATGGCTACACCTTC

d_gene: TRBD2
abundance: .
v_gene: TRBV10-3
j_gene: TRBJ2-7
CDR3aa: CATRLAASYEQYF
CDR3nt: TGTGCCACACGACTAGCGGCCTCCTACGAGCAGTACTTC

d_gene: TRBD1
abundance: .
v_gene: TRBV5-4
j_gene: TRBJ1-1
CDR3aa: CASSFYRGGTMNTEAFF
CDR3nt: TGTGCCAGCAGCTTTTACAGGGGGGGGACCATGAACACTGAAGCTTTCTTT

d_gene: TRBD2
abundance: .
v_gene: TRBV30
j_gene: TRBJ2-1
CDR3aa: CAWDSGMDNEQFF
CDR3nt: TGTGCCTGGGATAGCGGGATGGACAATGAGCAGTTCTTC

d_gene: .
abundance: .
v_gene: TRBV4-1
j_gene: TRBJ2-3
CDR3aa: CASSQRTPSTDTQYF
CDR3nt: TGCGCCAGCAGCCAACGTACACCAAGCACAGATACGCAGTATTTT

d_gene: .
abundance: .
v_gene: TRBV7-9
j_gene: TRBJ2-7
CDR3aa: CASSPWTLPIPYEQYF
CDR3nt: TGTGCCAGCAGCCCATGGACTTTGCCTATTCCCTACGAGCAGTACTTC

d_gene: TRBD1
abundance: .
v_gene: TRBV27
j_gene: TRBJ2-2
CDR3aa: CASSLGTGGRRELFF
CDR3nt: TGTGCCAGCAGTTTGGGGACAGGGGGGCGTAGGGAGCTGTTTTTT

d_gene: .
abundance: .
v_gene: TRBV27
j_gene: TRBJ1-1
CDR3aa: CASNRWGGEAFF
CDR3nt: TGTGCCAGCAACCGGTGGGGGGGCGAAGCTTTCTTT

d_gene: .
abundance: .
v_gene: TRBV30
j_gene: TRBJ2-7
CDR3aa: CAWSVSGIEQYF
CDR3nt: TGTGCCTGGAGTGTATCGGGGATCGAGCAGTACTTC

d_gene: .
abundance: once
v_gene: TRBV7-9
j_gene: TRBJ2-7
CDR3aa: CASSKGAEQYF
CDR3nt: TGTGCCAGCAGCAAAGGAGCCGAGCAGTACTTC

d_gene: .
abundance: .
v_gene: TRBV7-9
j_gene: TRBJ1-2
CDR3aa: CASSSTLYGYTF
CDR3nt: TGTGCCAGCAGCTCTACCCTCTATGGCTACACCTTC

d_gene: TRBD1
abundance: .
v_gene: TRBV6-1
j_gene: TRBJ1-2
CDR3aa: CASSRTGTYGYTF
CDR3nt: TGTGCCAGCAGCCGGACAGGGACCTATGGCTACACCTTC

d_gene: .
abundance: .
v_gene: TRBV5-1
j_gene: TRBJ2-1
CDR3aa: CATRDFATEQFF
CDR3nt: TGCGCCACGCGGGACTTCGCAACCGAGCAGTTCTTC

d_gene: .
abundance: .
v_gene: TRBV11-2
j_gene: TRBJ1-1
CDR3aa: CASSRSGFEAFF
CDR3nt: TGTGCCAGCAGTCGTTCAGGGTTTGAAGCTTTCTTT

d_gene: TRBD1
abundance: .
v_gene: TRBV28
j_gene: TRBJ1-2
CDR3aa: CASSSSAQTGSYGYTF
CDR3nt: TGTGCCAGCAGTTCATCAGCCCAGACAGGGAGCTATGGCTACACCTTC

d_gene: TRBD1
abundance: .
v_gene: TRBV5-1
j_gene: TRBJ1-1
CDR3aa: CASRLGTVLLNTEAFF
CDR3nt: TGCGCCAGCAGGTTGGGGACAGTACTTTTGAACACTGAAGCTTTCTTT

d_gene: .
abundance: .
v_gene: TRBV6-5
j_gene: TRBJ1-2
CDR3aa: CASTGRDQYYYGYTF
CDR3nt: TGTGCCAGTACCGGGAGGGACCAGTACTACTATGGCTACACCTTC

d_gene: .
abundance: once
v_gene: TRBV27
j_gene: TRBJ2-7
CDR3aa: CASSFSIAPSEQYF
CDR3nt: TGTGCCAGCAGTTTTTCGATAGCCCCCTCCGAGCAGTACTTC

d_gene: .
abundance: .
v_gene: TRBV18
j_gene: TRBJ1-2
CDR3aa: CASSPPSESTYGYTF
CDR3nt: TGTGCCAGCTCACCACCGAGCGAGTCGACTTATGGCTACACCTTC

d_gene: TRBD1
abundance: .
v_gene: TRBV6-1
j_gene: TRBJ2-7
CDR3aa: CASSEYYRGAYEQYF
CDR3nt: TGTGCCAGCAGTGAATACTACAGGGGGGCCTACGAGCAGTACTTC

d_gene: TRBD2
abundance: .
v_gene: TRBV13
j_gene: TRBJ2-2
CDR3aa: CASSETIRGGNTGELFF
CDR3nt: TGTGCCAGCAGCGAAACCATCCGCGGGGGGAACACCGGGGAGCTGTTTTTT

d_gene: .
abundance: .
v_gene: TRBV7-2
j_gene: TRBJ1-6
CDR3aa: CASSYRVDSPLHF
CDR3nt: TGTGCCAGCAGCTACAGGGTTGATTCACCCCTCCACTTT

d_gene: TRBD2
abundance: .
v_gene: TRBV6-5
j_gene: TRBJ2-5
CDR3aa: CASRFSGSETQYF
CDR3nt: TGTGCCAGCAGATTTAGCGGGAGTGAGACCCAGTACTTC

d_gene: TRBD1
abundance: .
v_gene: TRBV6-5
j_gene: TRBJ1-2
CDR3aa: CASSYGTGGSTGYTF
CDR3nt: TGTGCCAGCAGTTACGGGACAGGGGGGTCGACTGGCTACACCTTC

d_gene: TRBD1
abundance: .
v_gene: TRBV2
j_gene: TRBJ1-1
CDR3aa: CARMTGQAFF
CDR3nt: TGTGCCAGAATGACAGGGCAAGCTTTCTTT

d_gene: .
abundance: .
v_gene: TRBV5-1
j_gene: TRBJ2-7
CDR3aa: CASTGTSAYEQYF
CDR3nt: TGCGCCAGCACCGGGACTTCCGCCTACGAGCAGTACTTC

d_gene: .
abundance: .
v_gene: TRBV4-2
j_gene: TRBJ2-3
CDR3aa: CASSQGDYPDTQYF
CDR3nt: TGTGCCAGCAGCCAAGGTGACTACCCGGATACGCAGTATTTT

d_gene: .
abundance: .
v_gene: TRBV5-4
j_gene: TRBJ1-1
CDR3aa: CASSLVLGGTEAFF
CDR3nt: TGTGCCAGCAGCTTGGTTCTCGGGGGCACTGAAGCTTTCTTT

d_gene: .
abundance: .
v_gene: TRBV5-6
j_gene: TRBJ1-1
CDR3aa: CASIPRSGEAFF
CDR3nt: TGTGCCAGCATCCCTAGGAGTGGGGAAGCTTTCTTT

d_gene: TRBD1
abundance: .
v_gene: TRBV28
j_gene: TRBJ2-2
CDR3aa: CASSQQGVYDTGELFF
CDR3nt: TGTGCCAGCAGCCAACAGGGGGTATATGACACCGGGGAGCTGTTTTTT

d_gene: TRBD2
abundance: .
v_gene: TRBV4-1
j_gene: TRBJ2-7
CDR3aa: CASSPVSGVGLRRGGEQYF
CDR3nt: TGCGCCAGCAGCCCTGTGAGTGGTGTCGGACTAAGACGCGGGGGCGAGCAGTACTTC

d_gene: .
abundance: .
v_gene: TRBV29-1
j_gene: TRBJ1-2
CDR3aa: CSVEFLDTGYTF
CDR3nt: TGCAGCGTTGAGTTTTTGGACACAGGCTACACCTTC

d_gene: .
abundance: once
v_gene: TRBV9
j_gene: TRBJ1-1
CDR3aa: CASSVRVAGNTEAFF
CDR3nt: TGTGCCAGCAGCGTTCGTGTAGCGGGGAACACTGAAGCTTTCTTT

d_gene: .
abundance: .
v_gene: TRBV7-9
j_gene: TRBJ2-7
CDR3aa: CASSYSWEQYF
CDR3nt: TGTGCCAGCAGCTACAGCTGGGAGCAGTACTTC

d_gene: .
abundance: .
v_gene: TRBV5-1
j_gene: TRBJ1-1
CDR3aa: CASSGGGTEAFF
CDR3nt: TGCGCCAGCAGTGGGGGGGGTACTGAAGCTTTCTTT

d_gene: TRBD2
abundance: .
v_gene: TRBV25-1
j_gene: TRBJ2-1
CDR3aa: CASSGLAGPNNEQFF
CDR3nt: TGTGCCAGCAGTGGATTAGCGGGACCTAACAATGAGCAGTTCTTC

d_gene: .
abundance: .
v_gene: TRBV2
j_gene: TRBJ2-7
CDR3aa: CASSDRAGHSYEQYF
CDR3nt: TGTGCCAGCAGTGATCGAGCGGGCCATTCCTACGAGCAGTACTTC

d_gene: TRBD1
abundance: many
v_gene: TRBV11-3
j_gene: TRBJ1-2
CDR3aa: CASSLEGRQGNYGYTF
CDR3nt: TGTGCCAGCAGCTTAGAGGGTCGACAGGGGAACTATGGCTACACCTTC

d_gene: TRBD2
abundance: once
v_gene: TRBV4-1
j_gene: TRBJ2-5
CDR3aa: CASSQGVAGGETQYF
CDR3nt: TGCGCCAGCAGCCAAGGGGTAGCGGGGGGAGAGACCCAGTACTTC

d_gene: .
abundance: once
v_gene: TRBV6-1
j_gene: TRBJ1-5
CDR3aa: CASSESPPTVSNQPQHF
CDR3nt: TGTGCCAGCAGTGAAAGTCCCCCTACAGTTAGCAATCAGCCCCAGCATTTT

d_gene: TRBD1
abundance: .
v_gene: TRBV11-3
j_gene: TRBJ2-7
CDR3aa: CASSFQAGTGVSYEQYF
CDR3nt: TGTGCCAGCAGCTTCCAAGCCGGGACAGGGGTCTCCTACGAGCAGTACTTC

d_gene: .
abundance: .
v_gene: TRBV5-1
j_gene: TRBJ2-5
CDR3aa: CASSHKRANQETQYF
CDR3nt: TGCGCCAGCAGCCATAAGAGGGCCAACCAAGAGACCCAGTACTTC

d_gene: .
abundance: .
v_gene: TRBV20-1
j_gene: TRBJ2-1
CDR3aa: CSARKGGEQFF
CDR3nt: TGCAGTGCTCGGAAGGGAGGTGAGCAGTTCTTC

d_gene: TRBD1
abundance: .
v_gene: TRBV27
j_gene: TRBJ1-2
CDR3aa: CASSSGQGSYYGYTF
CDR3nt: TGTGCCAGCAGTTCGGGACAGGGGTCATACTATGGCTACACCTTC

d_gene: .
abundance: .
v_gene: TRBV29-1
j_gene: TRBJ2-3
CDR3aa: CSVPTGWYTDTQYF
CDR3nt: TGCAGCGTACCTACAGGGTGGTACACAGATACGCAGTATTTT

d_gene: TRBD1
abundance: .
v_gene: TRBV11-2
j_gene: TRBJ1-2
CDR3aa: CASSLGDRTSDTF
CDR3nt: TGTGCCAGCAGCTTAGGGGACAGGACGAGCGACACCTTC

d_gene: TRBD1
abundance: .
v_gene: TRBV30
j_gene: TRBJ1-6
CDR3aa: CAWSVQGASSPLHF
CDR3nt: TGTGCCTGGAGTGTACAGGGGGCGAGTTCACCCCTCCACTTT

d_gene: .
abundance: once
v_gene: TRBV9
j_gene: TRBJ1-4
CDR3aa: CASSVEGEGKLFF
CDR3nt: TGTGCCAGCAGCGTAGAAGGCGAGGGAAAACTGTTTTTT

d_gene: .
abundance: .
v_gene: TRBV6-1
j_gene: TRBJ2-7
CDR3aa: CASSEYQNNEQYF
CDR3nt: TGTGCCAGCAGTGAGTACCAGAACAACGAGCAGTACTTC

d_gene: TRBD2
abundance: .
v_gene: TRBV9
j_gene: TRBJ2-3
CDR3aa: CASSVDGGGAVDTQYF
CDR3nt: TGTGCCAGCAGCGTAGATGGCGGGGGGGCAGTAGATACGCAGTATTTT